This T cell receptor (beta chain) was captured by sequencing in a study of CXCR3-negative and CXCR3-positive naive CD8 T cells. Study context: Around 130 million TRB reads were obtained overall (about 1.5 +/- 0.3 million per library).

Comment on this clonotype: What it binds is not known.

The libraries of TRB cDNA were constructed through 5' RACE using UMI labels. One entry per CDR3 protein, without DNA, is what TCRdb gives after re-calling the 5' RACE reads. The table for this sample gives under 65,000 distinct CDR3 sequences. Study observations and caveats: Memory CD8+ cells showed much lower diversity, while both naive subsets were comparably high. TRBV-TRBJ usage was alike in naive CXCR3-negative and CXCR3-positive cells but differed in memory cells.

The CDR3 totals 13 residues. Germline lookup yields CDR1 SNHLY and CDR2 FYNNEI. Material for sequencing was memory CD8+ T cells from blood. This TCR came from a human donor in good health. Some clones in this sample may be carry-over from other donors' samples. This chain links TRBV2 with TRBJ2-3. The CDR3 region is CAGQGTSTDTQYF.